The rows below give T cell receptor beta chains drawn from one sample of a study of T cell responses to AZD1222 COVID-19 vaccine. Some clones are missing from TCRdb's copy, which holds only in-frame ones; the method was immunoSEQ multiplex PCR. The sample has roughly 200,000 clones, roughly 93% seen once. Source: peripheral blood, taken 28 days after the second dose of the MenACWY control vaccine. These receptor sequences come from an adult who received the MenACWY meningococcal vaccine as a control. Both conserved end residues are part of each CDR3. A D gene is named only where the DNA matches it firmly. Not all rows give a size; the values are once, few, many and, for expanded clones, a class.

J: TRBJ1-6
length: 13
D: -
size: -
V: TRBV27
CDR3: CASSFFLDSPLHF
DNA: TGTGCCAGCAGTTTCTTCTTGGATTCACCCCTCCACTTT

J: TRBJ1-4
length: 11
D: -
size: -
V: TRBV25-1
CDR3: CASSASEKLFF
DNA: TGTGCCAGCAGTGCCAGCGAAAAACTGTTTTTT

J: TRBJ1-4
length: 13
D: -
size: -
V: TRBV19
CDR3: CASSTRRSEKLFF
DNA: TGTGCCAGTAGTACCCGTCGGTCTGAAAAACTGTTTTTT

J: TRBJ1-2
length: 13
D: -
size: -
V: TRBV5-4
CDR3: CASSTGQASGYTF
DNA: TGTGCCAGCAGCACGGGACAAGCCTCGGGCTACACCTTC

J: TRBJ2-1
length: 12
D: -
size: -
V: TRBV5-1
CDR3: CASSHPGDEQFF
DNA: TGCGCCAGCAGCCACCCGGGAGATGAGCAGTTCTTC

J: TRBJ2-5
length: 15
D: -
size: -
V: TRBV4-2
CDR3: CASSQGAGPAVTQYF
DNA: TGTGCCAGCAGCCAAGGGGCTGGGCCTGCCGTGACCCAGTACTTC

J: TRBJ1-2
length: 13
D: -
size: -
V: TRBV5-6
CDR3: CASSLREGYGYTF
DNA: TGTGCCAGCAGCTTGAGGGAGGGCTATGGCTACACCTTC

J: TRBJ1-5
length: 13
D: -
size: -
V: TRBV6-5
CDR3: CASSYAGNQPQHF
DNA: TGTGCCAGCAGTTACGCAGGGAATCAGCCCCAGCATTTT

J: TRBJ1-2
length: 12
D: -
size: -
V: TRBV28
CDR3: CASSLKGLGYTF
DNA: TGTGCCAGCAGTTTGAAGGGATTAGGCTACACCTTC

J: TRBJ1-3
length: 15
D: -
size: -
V: TRBV18
CDR3: CASSPDLTAGNTIYF
DNA: TGTGCCAGCTCACCAGATCTAACAGCTGGAAACACCATATATTTT

J: TRBJ1-3
length: 15
D: -
size: -
V: TRBV6-1
CDR3: CASSEQVRSGNTIYF
DNA: TGTGCCAGCAGTGAGCAGGTACGCTCTGGAAACACCATATATTTT

J: TRBJ1-4
length: 14
D: -
size: -
V: TRBV10-1
CDR3: CASLRGGSNEKLFF
DNA: TGCGCCTCCTTGCGAGGGGGATCTAATGAAAAACTGTTTTTT

J: TRBJ1-1
length: 14
D: -
size: -
V: TRBV27
CDR3: CASSPIDLNTEAFF
DNA: TGTGCCAGCAGTCCCATAGACCTGAACACTGAAGCTTTCTTT

J: TRBJ1-6
length: 14
D: -
size: -
V: TRBV28
CDR3: CASSLPYTGSPLHF
DNA: TGTGCCAGCAGTTTACCCTATACCGGTTCACCCCTCCACTTT

J: TRBJ1-1
length: 12
D: -
size: -
V: TRBV10-3
CDR3: CAISDGGTEAFF
DNA: TGTGCCATCAGTGACGGTGGCACTGAAGCTTTCTTT

J: TRBJ1-1
length: 13
D: -
size: -
V: TRBV11-2
CDR3: CASSYSWNTEAFF
DNA: TGTGCCAGCAGCTATAGTTGGAACACTGAAGCTTTCTTT

J: TRBJ1-3
length: 13
D: -
size: few
V: TRBV30
CDR3: CAWSYQEGTTIYF
DNA: TGTGCCTGGAGTTATCAAGAAGGGACCACCATATATTTT

J: TRBJ1-2
length: 13
D: -
size: -
V: TRBV3-1/TRBV3-2
CDR3: CASSQEINYGYTF
DNA: TGTGCCAGCAGCCAAGAAATTAACTATGGCTACACCTTC

J: TRBJ2-5
length: 14
D: -
size: -
V: TRBV28
CDR3: CASSLPDSGETQYF
DNA: TGTGCCAGCAGTTTACCTGACAGTGGAGAGACCCAGTACTTC

J: TRBJ2-6
length: 16
D: -
size: -
V: TRBV19
CDR3: CASSIGSSSGANVLTF
DNA: TGTGCCAGTAGTATAGGCTCTAGCTCTGGGGCCAACGTCCTGACTTTC

J: TRBJ2-2
length: 13
D: -
size: -
V: TRBV7-3
CDR3: CASSLTGTGELFF
DNA: TGTGCCAGCAGCTTAACAGGGACCGGGGAGCTGTTTTTT

J: TRBJ1-1
length: 19
D: TRBD1
size: -
V: TRBV5-1
CDR3: CASRSTPRDRGRMNTEAFF
DNA: TGCGCCAGCAGATCCACCCCACGGGACAGGGGGCGTATGAACACTGAAGCTTTCTTT